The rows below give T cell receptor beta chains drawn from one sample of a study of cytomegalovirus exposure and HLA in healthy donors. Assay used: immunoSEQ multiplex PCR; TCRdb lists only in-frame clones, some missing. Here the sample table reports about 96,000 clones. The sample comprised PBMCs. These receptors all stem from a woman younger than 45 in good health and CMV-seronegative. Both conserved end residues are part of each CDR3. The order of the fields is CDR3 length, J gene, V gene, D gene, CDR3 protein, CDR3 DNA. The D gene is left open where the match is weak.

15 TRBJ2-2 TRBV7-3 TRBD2 CASSFSGGAPGELFF TGTGCCAGCAGCTTTAGCGGGGGGGCCCCCGGGGAGCTGTTTTTT
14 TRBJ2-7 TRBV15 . CATSRGGRYYEQYF TGTGCCACCAGCAGAGGTGGCAGGTACTACGAGCAGTACTTC
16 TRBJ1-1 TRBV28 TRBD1 CASSLNGRGLVGEAFF TGTGCCAGCAGTTTAAATGGCAGGGGGCTTGTAGGTGAAGCTTTCTTT
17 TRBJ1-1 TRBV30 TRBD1 CAWSGWGRGRRNTEAFF TGTGCCTGGAGTGGTTGGGGCAGGGGGCGTCGGAACACTGAAGCTTTCTTT
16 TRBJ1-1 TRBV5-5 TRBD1 CASSQGQEALNTEAFF TGTGCCAGCAGCCAGGGACAGGAAGCGTTGAACACTGAAGCTTTCTTT
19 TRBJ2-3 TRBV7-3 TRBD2 CASSLRQTGLAGDTDTQYF TGTGCCAGCAGCTTAAGGCAAACAGGACTAGCGGGAGACACAGATACGCAGTATTTT
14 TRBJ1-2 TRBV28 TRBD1 CASSTTGTGGGYTF TGTGCCAGCAGCACGACCGGGACAGGGGGTGGCTACACCTTC
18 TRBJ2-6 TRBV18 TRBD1 CASSRIGTGKAGANVLTF TGTGCCAGCTCACGGATCGGGACAGGCAAGGCAGGGGCCAACGTCCTGACTTTC
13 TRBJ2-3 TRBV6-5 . CASKMTGADTQYF TGTGCCAGCAAAATGACGGGGGCAGATACGCAGTATTTT
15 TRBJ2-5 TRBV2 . CASSPPDSGLETQYF TGTGCCAGCAGTCCGCCGGACAGTGGTTTAGAGACCCAGTACTTC
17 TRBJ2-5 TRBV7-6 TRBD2 CASSSKTSGSGLETQYF TGTGCCAGCAGCTCAAAAACGAGCGGGAGTGGATTGGAGACCCAGTACTTC
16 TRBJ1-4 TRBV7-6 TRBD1 CASSLGDQGGNEKLFF TGTGCCAGCAGCTTAGGGGACCAGGGGGGTAATGAAAAACTGTTTTTT
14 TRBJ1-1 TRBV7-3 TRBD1 CASSGQGPGTEAFF TGTGCCAGCAGCGGACAGGGTCCTGGGACTGAAGCTTTCTTT
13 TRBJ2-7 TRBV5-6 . CASSGTGRYEQYF TGTGCCAGCAGCGGTACAGGGAGATACGAGCAGTACTTC
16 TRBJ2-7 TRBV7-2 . CASSLGAARLRDEQYF TGTGCCAGCAGCTTAGGAGCGGCGCGACTCCGAGACGAGCAGTACTTC
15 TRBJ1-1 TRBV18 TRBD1 CASSRLKDRGAEAFF TGTGCCAGCTCACGTCTCAAGGACAGGGGTGCTGAAGCTTTCTTT
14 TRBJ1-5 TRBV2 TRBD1 CASSGTGGNQPQHF TGTGCCAGCAGTGGGACAGGGGGGAATCAGCCCCAGCATTTT
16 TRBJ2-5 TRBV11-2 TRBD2 CASSSGTSGNQETQYF TGTGCCAGCAGCTCTGGGACTAGCGGGAACCAAGAGACCCAGTACTTC
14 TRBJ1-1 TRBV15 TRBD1 CATSGVGGNTEAFF TGTGCCACCAGCGGGGTAGGGGGCAACACTGAAGCTTTCTTT
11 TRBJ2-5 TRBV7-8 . CASSVKETQYF TGTGCCAGCAGCGTAAAAGAGACCCAGTACTTC
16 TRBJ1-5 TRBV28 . CATETTGRVSNQPQHF TGTGCCACCGAGACCACAGGACGGGTTAGCAATCAGCCCCAGCATTTT
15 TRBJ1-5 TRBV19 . CASSIVRAPDQPQHF TGTGCCAGTAGTATAGTCAGGGCCCCGGATCAGCCCCAGCATTTT
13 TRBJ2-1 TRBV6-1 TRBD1 CASVRQGAEEQFF TGTGCCAGCGTCCGTCAGGGGGCAGAAGAGCAGTTCTTC
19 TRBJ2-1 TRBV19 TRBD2 CASSISPTLGTTSYNEQFF TGTGCCAGTAGTATTTCCCCAACGTTGGGGACTACTTCCTACAATGAGCAGTTCTTC
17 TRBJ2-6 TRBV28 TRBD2 CASSLGAGGSGANVLTF TGTGCCAGCAGTTTAGGGGCGGGAGGGTCTGGGGCCAACGTCCTGACTTTC
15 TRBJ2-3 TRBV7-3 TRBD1 CASSSRTGGTDTQYF TGTGCCAGCAGCTCCAGGACAGGAGGCACAGATACGCAGTATTTT
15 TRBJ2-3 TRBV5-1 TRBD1 CASSLVGDRGHTQYF TGCGCCAGCAGCTTGGTTGGGGACAGGGGGCATACGCAGTATTTT
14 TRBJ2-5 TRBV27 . CASSSGLAVGTQYF TGTGCCAGCAGTTCGGGACTGGCAGTCGGGACCCAGTACTTC
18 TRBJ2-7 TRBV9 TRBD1 CASSAGDRGYLSSYEQYF TGTGCCAGCAGCGCCGGGGACAGGGGTTACCTGAGCTCCTACGAGCAGTACTTC
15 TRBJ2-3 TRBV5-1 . CASSPAAVYTDTQYF TGCGCCAGCAGCCCAGCGGCAGTTTACACAGATACGCAGTATTTT
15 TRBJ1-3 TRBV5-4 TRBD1 CASSLDRGLGNTIYF TGTGCCAGCAGCTTGGACAGGGGGCTTGGAAACACCATATATTTT
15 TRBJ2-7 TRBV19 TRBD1 CASSIVLGQGYEQYF TGTGCCAGTAGTATAGTATTGGGACAGGGGTACGAGCAGTACTTC
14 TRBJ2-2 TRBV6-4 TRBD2 CASSASGDTGELFF TGTGCCAGCAGTGCTAGCGGAGACACCGGGGAGCTGTTTTTT
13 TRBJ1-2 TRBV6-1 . CASSPTEFYGYTF TGTGCCAGCAGTCCCACAGAGTTCTATGGCTACACCTTC
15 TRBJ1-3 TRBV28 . CASSLSQGFGNTIYF TGTGCCAGCAGTTTAAGTCAGGGATTTGGAAACACCATATATTTT
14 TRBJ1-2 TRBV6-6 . CASSYTKQRYGYTF TGTGCCAGCAGTTACACCAAACAGCGGTATGGCTACACCTTC
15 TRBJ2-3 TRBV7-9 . CASSRPGLGTDTQYF TGTGCCAGCAGCAGACCGGGACTGGGCACAGATACGCAGTATTTT
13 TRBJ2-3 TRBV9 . CASSPETIDTQYF TGTGCCAGCAGCCCTGAAACTATAGATACGCAGTATTTT
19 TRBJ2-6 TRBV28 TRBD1 CASSQPRGQFSSGANVLTF TGTGCCAGCAGTCAACCCCGGGGACAGTTTAGCTCTGGGGCCAACGTCCTGACTTTC
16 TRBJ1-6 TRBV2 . CASSEGAGPRNSPLHF TGTGCCAGCAGTGAAGGTGCAGGGCCTCGGAATTCACCCCTCCACTTT
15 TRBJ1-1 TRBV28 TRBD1 CASSFHRGLNTEAFF TGTGCCAGCAGTTTCCACAGGGGGTTGAACACTGAAGCTTTCTTT
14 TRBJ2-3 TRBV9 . CASSVAASTDTQYF TGTGCCAGCAGCGTAGCAGCGTCTACCGATACGCAGTATTTT
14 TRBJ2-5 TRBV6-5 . CASGVGDPPETQYF TGTGCCAGCGGAGTGGGAGATCCCCCAGAGACCCAGTACTTC
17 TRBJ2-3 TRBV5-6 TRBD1 CASSLYRGYTSTDTQYF TGTGCCAGCAGCTTGTACAGGGGATATACTAGCACAGATACGCAGTATTTT
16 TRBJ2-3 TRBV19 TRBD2 CATARGSGSLSDTQYF TGTGCCACCGCACGTGGGAGCGGGAGTTTATCGGATACGCAGTATTTT
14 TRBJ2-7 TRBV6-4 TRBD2 CASSDPTSADEQYF TGTGCCAGCAGTGACCCGACTAGCGCTGACGAGCAGTACTTC
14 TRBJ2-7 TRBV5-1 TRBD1 CASSTTGSSYEQYF TGCGCCAGCAGCACGACAGGGAGCTCCTACGAGCAGTACTTC
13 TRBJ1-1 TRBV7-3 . CASSPRGAGEAFF TGTGCCAGCAGCCCACGGGGGGCGGGTGAAGCTTTCTTT
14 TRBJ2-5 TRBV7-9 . CASSLLSPGGTQYF TGTGCCAGCAGCTTACTTTCCCCCGGCGGGACCCAGTACTTC
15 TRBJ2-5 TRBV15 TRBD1 CATSRDGQGYETQYF TGTGCCACCAGCAGAGATGGACAGGGCTACGAGACCCAGTACTTC
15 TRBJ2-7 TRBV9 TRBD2 CASSAGLAAAYEQYF TGTGCCAGCAGCGCGGGACTAGCGGCAGCCTACGAGCAGTACTTC